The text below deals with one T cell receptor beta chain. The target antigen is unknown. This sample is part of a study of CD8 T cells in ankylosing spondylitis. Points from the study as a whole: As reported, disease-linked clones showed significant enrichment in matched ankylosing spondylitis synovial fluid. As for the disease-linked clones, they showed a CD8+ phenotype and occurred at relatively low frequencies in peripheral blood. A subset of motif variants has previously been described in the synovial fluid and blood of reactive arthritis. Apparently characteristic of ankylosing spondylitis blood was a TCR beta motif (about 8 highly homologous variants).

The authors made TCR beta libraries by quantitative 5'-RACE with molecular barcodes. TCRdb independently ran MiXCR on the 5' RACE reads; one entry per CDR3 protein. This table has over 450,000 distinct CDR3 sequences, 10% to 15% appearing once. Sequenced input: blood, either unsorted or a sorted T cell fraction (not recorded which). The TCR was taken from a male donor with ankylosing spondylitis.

This CDR3 reads CAISPDAFSGNTIYF. In nucleotides, the CDR3 is TGTGCCATCAGTCCCGACGCATTCTCTGGAAACACCATATATTTT. The chain is built from TRBV10-3 and TRBJ1-3; D is unresolved. Germline lookup yields CDR1 ENHRY and CDR2 SYGVKD. V lost 5 bases and J 0 bases, leaving 11 bases between the germline ends. The CDR3 is 15 residues long.